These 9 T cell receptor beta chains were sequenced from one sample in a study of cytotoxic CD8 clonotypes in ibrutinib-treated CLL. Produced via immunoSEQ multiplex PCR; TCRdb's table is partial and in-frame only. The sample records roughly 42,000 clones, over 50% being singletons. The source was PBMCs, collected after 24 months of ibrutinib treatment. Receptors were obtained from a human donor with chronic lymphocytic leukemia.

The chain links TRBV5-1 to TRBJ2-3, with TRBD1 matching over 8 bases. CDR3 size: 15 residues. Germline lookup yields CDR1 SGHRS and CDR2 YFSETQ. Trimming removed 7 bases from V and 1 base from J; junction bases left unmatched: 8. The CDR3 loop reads CASGGGQGRTDTQYF. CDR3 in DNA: TGCGCCAGCGGAGGCGGACAGGGCCGCACAGATACGCAGTATTTT.

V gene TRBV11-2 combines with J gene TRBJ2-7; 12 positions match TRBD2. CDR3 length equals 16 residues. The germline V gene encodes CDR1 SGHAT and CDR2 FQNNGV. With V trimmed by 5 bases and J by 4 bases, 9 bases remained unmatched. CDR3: CASSVTSGSQGYEQYF. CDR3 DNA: TGTGCCAGCAGCGTGACTAGCGGGAGCCAGGGATACGAGCAGTACTTC.

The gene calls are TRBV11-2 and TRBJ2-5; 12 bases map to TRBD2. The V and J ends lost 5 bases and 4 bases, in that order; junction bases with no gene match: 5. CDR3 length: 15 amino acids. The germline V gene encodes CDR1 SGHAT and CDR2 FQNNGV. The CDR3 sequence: CASSQGLAGIETQYF. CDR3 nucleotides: TGTGCCAGCAGCCAAGGACTAGCGGGAATAGAGACCCAGTACTTC.

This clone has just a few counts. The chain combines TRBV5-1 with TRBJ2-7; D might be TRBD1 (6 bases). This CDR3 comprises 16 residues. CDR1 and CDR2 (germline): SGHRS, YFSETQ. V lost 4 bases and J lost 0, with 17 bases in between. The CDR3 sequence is CASSLGQRLSSYEQYF. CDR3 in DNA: TGCGCCAGCAGCCTCGGACAGCGACTTAGCTCCTACGAGCAGTACTTC. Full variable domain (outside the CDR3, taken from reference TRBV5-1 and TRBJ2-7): KAGVTQTPRYLIKTRGQQVTLSCSPISGHRSVSWYQQTPGQGLQFLFEYFSETQRNKGNFPGRFSGRQFSNSRSEMNVSTLELGDSALYLCASSLGQRLSSYEQYFGPGTRLTVT.

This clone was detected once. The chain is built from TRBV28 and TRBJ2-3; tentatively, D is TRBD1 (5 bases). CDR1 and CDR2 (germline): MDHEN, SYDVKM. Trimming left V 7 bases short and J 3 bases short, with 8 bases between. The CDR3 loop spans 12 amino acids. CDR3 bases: TGTGCCAGCACAGGGATAACAGATACGCAGTATTTT. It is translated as CASTGITDTQYF.

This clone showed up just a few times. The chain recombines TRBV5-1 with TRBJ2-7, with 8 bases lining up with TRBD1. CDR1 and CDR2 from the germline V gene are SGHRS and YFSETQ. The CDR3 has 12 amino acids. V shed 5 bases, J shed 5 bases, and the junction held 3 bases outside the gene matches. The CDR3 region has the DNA TGCGCCAGCAGTGACAGGGGCCACGAGCAGTACTTC. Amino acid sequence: CASSDRGHEQYF. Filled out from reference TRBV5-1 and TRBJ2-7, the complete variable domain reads KAGVTQTPRYLIKTRGQQVTLSCSPISGHRSVSWYQQTPGQGLQFLFEYFSETQRNKGNFPGRFSGRQFSNSRSEMNVSTLELGDSALYLCASSDRGHEQYFGPGTRLTVT.

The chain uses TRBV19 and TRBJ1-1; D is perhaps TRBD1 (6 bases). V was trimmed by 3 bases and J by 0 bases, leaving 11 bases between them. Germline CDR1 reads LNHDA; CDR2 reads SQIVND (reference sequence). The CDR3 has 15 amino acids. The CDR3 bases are TGTGCCAGTAGTATTGCGGGGGCTTTGAACACTGAAGCTTTCTTT. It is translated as CASSIAGALNTEAFF. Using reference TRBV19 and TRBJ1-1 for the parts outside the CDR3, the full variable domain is DGGITQSPKYLFRKEGQNVTLSCEQNLNHDAMYWYRQDPGQGLRLIYYSQIVNDFQKGDIAEGYSVSREKKESFPLTVTSAQKNPTAFYLCASSIAGALNTEAFFGQGTRLTVV.

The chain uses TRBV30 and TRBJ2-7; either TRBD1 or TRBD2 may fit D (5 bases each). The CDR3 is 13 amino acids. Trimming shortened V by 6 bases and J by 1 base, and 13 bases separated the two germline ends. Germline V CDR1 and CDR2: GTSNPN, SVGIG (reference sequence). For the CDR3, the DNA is TGTGCCTGCGGTCTTTGGGGGTCCTACGAGCAGTACTTC. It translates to CACGLWGSYEQYF.

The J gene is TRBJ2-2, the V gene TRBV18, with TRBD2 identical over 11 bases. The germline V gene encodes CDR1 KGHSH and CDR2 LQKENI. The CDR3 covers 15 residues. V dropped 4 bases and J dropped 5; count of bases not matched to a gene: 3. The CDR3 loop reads CASSRLAGKTGELFF. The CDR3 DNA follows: TGTGCCAGCTCACGACTAGCGGGAAAAACCGGGGAGCTGTTTTTT.